This T cell receptor (beta chain) was sequenced in a study of memory CD8 T cells in hepatitis C reinfection (dated by TCRdb to the late 2010s). With regard to the full study: Two consecutive HCV infections were spontaneously resolved by three donors, whereas a primary infection was cleared by two donors who then became chronically infected after reinfection. HCV reinfection was defined by a positive HCV RNA test following two negative tests taken at least 60 days apart. In the reinfection study, participants who had resolved a prior HCV infection were followed every 3 months. The study tracked the TCR beta repertoire of virus-specific CD8 T cells longitudinally across an HCV reinfection episode in 5 or 6 donors. Between about 2008 and 2012, 5 or 6 reinfection cases with stored pre-reinfection samples were identified. Samples from before reinfection were taken anywhere from 55 to 20 weeks prior to reinfection being detected.

Library preparation was by the immunoSEQ multiplex PCR assay. Genomic DNA was extracted from the sorted cells, and the TCR beta V, D and J regions were sequenced using the automated high-throughput method of Adaptive Biotechnologies. A two-step, bias-controlled multiplex PCR was used to amplify the CDR3 regions. Amplified TCR beta libraries were sequenced on an Illumina instrument. As for how the authors treated the data: Demultiplexed reads were processed to reduce amplification and sequencing bias, and CDR3 sequences were assigned to gene families using the IMGT database. Repertoire data were analyzed with ImmunoSEQ software version 2.0. Out-of-frame sequences and sequences containing stop codons in the CDR3 were removed from the clonotype lists. Clonotypes with a frequency below 0.01% were excluded because such clonotypes corresponded to less than one cell. Richness was computed as observed richness divided by input cell number, and evenness as Shannon entropy divided by log observed richness. Repertoire diversity and the similarity between time points were measured using Simpson diversity and Morisita-Horn overlap indices. Clonotypes were sorted into dominant (>1%), sub-dominant (0.5-0.99%), low abundance (0.1-0.49%) or lowest abundance (<0.1%) groups. For the germline index, total nucleotide additions were subtracted from total CDR3 length, and that difference was then divided by total CDR3 length. The table was pulled from immuneACCESS by TCRdb, which kept in-frame rearrangements only. Such tables lose some clones; where checked, under half of the loss comes from unresolved V genes, and the rest has no known cause. V and J calls and clone size come straight from that table; D and trimming were deduced from the DNA. In this sample the table shows around 6,000 clones, over 75% of which occur a single time. Approximately 23% of the sample goes to the ten largest clones.

Only one count was recorded for this clone. Its antigen target is currently unknown. No much larger clonotype is one base removed from it; base qualities were not supplied. The CDR3 holds 14 amino acids from the cysteine to the phenylalanine. The read is trimmed to its CDR3 DNA, 42 bases read in frame from base 1. The CDR1 and CDR2 encoded by the germline V gene (reference sequence) are SEHNR and FQNEAQ. V and J are trimmed by 1 base and 5 bases, and the gene matches miss 4 bases of the junction. The time point label on this specimen signifies: pre-reinfection, 55 to 20 weeks before reinfection detection. TCR sequencing was performed on the sorted cells directly ex vivo, without any in vitro expansion beforehand. Donors were people who inject drugs enrolled in the Montreal Acute Hepatitis C Cohort Study (HEPCO) in Canada. As controls, total naive CD8 T cells were sorted as viable CD3+ CD8+ CD45RO- cells from a couple of donors at all three reinfection time points. Before sorting, cryopreserved peripheral blood mononuclear cells were thawed and CD8 T cells were purified from those thawed cells. Negative selection with the MACS CD8+ T cell Isolation Kit was used to enrich CD8 T cells. Cell sorting was done on a BD FACSAria II sorter with FACSDiva software, and data were analyzed with FlowJo.

Findings and caveats that apply to the study as a whole: Because only four to six donors were included, definitive conclusions about public clonotypes linked to secondary clearance could not be reached by the study.

The TCR sequence derives from a man in his fifties or sixties with hepatitis C virus infection. What was sequenced was naive CD8+ T cells sorted from blood. The sample's cell subset or site, from its label and the paper: total naive CD8+CD45RO- T cells. The rearrangement joined TRBV7-9 to TRBJ1-2; TRBD1 lines up with 7 middle nucleotides. The nucleotide sequence reads as follows: TGTGCCAGCAGCTTAGAGACAGGGAGGTATGGCTACACCTTC. This translates into CASSLETGRYGYTF. With the rest looked up from the reference TRBV7-9 and TRBJ1-2 genes rather than sequenced, the full variable domain is DTGVSQNPRHKITKRGQNVTFRCDPISEHNRLYWYRQTLGQGPEFLTYFQNEAQLEKSRLLSDRFSAERPKGSFSTLEIQRTEQGDSAMYLCASSLETGRYGYTFGSGTRLTVV.